One sample yielded the 5 T cell receptor beta chains listed below, sequenced in a study of technical replicates of blood from several donors. Assay used: immunoSEQ multiplex PCR; TCRdb lists only in-frame clones, some missing. The table shows just under 85,000 clones, with more than 80% occurring only once. What was sequenced was T cells isolated from PBMCs. These receptors came from a human donor in good health.

The rearrangement links TRBV6-1 to TRBJ2-3; no clear D. This CDR3 is built from 14 residues. The germline V gene has CDR1 MNHNS and CDR2 SASEGT. The V end lost 6 bases, the J end lost 3 bases, and 13 bases lay between the germline ends. In DNA, the CDR3 is TGTGCCAGCAGACGGGTTATAGGTACAGATACGCAGTATTTT. Amino acid sequence: CASRRVIGTDTQYF.

This sequence joins TRBV5-4 and TRBJ2-6; possibly TRBD2 for D (5 bases). In germline, CDR1 is SGHNT, CDR2 YYREEE (reference sequence). This CDR3 contains 17 residues. V lost 2 bases and J lost 1, with 13 bases in between. CDR3 DNA: TGTGCCAGCAGCTTCTTAATGGAGGTTTCTGGGGCCAACGTCCTGACTTTC. Translating it yields CASSFLMEVSGANVLTF. The entire variable domain, with the rest obtained from reference TRBV5-4 and TRBJ2-6, is as follows: ETGVTQSPTHLIKTRGQQVTLRCSSQSGHNTVSWYQQALGQGPQFIFQYYREEENGRGNFPPRFSGLQFPNYSSELNVNALELDDSALYLCASSFLMEVSGANVLTFGAGSRLTVL.

This chain connects TRBV14 to TRBJ2-7, with 11 bases aligning to TRBD2. This CDR3 has 16 residues. The V and J ends lost 1 base and 7 bases, in that order; junction bases with no gene match: 9. CDR1 is SGHDN and CDR2 is FVKESK in the germline V gene. The CDR3 nucleotides read TGTGCCAGCAGCCAAGTAGCGGGAGGGCCCCCGGGGGAGCAGTACTTC. Protein: CASSQVAGGPPGEQYF.

V gene TRBV28 combines with J gene TRBJ2-5, with 7 bases lining up with TRBD1. V shed 6 bases, J shed 0 bases, and the junction held 4 bases outside the gene matches. The CDR3 has 14 residues. CDR1 MDHEN and CDR2 SYDVKM come from the germline V gene. The CDR3 spells CASRPGQYQETQYF. The CDR3 DNA follows: TGTGCCAGCAGACCGGGACAGTACCAAGAGACCCAGTACTTC.

V is TRBV7-9 and J is TRBJ2-5; D is unresolved. Germline lookup yields CDR1 SEHNR and CDR2 FQNEAQ (reference sequence). CDR3 length equals 13 residues. V dropped 1 base and J dropped 7 bases, with 10 bases sitting between them. The DNA for the CDR3 is TGTGCCAGCAGCTTAGGCACATCAGGGACCCAGTACTTC. It specifies CASSLGTSGTQYF. The entire variable domain, with the rest obtained from reference TRBV7-9 and TRBJ2-5, is as follows: DTGVSQNPRHKITKRGQNVTFRCDPISEHNRLYWYRQTLGQGPEFLTYFQNEAQLEKSRLLSDRFSAERPKGSFSTLEIQRTEQGDSAMYLCASSLGTSGTQYFGPGTRLLVL.